This T cell receptor beta chain was captured in a study of blood T cells in healthy people across ages. Study-wide results and limits: With donor CMV status unknown, expanded clonotype changes were possibly confounded.

Then a second PCR, running roughly 7 to 11 cycles, was carried out with a sample-barcoded 5' primer and a J-beta primer mix. Each cDNA molecule carried a tag from a template-switch adaptor that contained 12 random nucleotides. In TCRdb, the 5' RACE reads were re-called with MiXCR into one record per CDR3 protein. In the table there are about 1.6 million distinct CDR3 sequences, around 35% of which are singletons. The authors drew about 9.5 milliliters of peripheral blood from each donor. The total RNA that was extracted per sample amounted to at least 5.5 micrograms. Germline V lookup: CDR1 SGHRS, CDR2 YFSETQ. V lost 1 base and J 3 bases, leaving 16 bases between the germline ends. The CDR3 length is 16 residues. This clonotype was recorded only once. Its cognate antigen is unknown.

The receptor's source is a woman aged 25 to 39 in good health. The specimen sequenced was blood. V is TRBV5-1 and J is TRBJ1-1; D may be TRBD1 (5 bases). CDR3 sequence reads: CASSLRGIGADTEAFF. The CDR3 DNA is TGCGCCAGCAGCTTGAGAGGAATTGGGGCCGACACTGAAGCTTTCTTT.